Listed here are 6 T cell receptor beta chains from one sample, sequenced in a study of blood T cell repertoires in COVID-19. Measured with immunoSEQ multiplex PCR; TCRdb has only the in-frame clones, and not every one. The sample lists 150,000 to 250,000 clones, around 79% occurring once. Sample: peripheral blood. These TCRs come from a woman between 40 and 55 years old with COVID-19, enrolled during active disease.

The sample holds a few counts of this clone. This chain connects TRBV6-1 to TRBJ2-2; D may be TRBD1 (6 bases). The V gene's germline CDR1 is MNHNS and CDR2 SASEGT. This CDR3 is 16 amino acids long. V dropped 2 bases and J dropped 4 bases, with 14 bases sitting between them. CDR3 amino acids: CASSENPGQLTGELFF. In DNA, the CDR3 is TGTGCCAGCAGTGAAAATCCGGGACAACTCACCGGGGAGCTGTTTTTT.

This clone was seen a handful of times. The V and J genes are TRBV3-1 (or the pseudogene TRBV3-2) and TRBJ1-1, with D hard to call. This CDR3 has 15 amino acids. V was cut by 2 bases and J by 0 bases, with 10 bases left in between. Germline CDR1 reads LGHDT; CDR2 reads YNNKEL (reference sequence). CDR3 in DNA: TGTGCCAGCAGCCAACAGAATCTGCTGAACACTGAAGCTTTCTTT. Translation: CASSQQNLLNTEAFF.

This clone came up a few times. The chain joins TRBV4-1 to TRBJ2-7; 7 positions agree with TRBD1. Looked up from germline, CDR1 is MGHRA and CDR2 is YSYEKL. The CDR3 covers 14 residues. With V trimmed by 0 bases and J by 7 bases, 6 bases remained unmatched. CDR3 DNA sequence: TGCGCCAGCAGCCAAGATCCGACAGGGTTGGAGCAGTACTTC. Encoded protein: CASSQDPTGLEQYF.

This sequence joins TRBV3-1 (or the pseudogene TRBV3-2) and TRBJ2-7; perhaps TRBD1 as D (5 bases). This CDR3 region has 13 residues. Germline loops: CDR1 LGHDT, CDR2 YNNKEL (reference sequence). Trimming left V 2 bases short and J 3 bases short, with 8 bases between. The CDR3 nucleotides read TGTGCCAGCAGCCAACAGGGTGGCTACGAGCAGTACTTC. Translation gives CASSQQGGYEQYF.

In this sample, this clone turned up a few times. This chain uses TRBV27 with TRBJ2-7; a weak D match, TRBD2 (6 bases). From germline, CDR1 is MNHEY and CDR2 SMNVEV (reference sequence). The CDR3 has 16 amino acids. Trimming shortened V by 5 bases and J by 0 bases, and 17 bases separated the two germline ends. The CDR3 loop reads CASSKEAAGFSYEQYF. The CDR3 coding sequence is TGTGCCAGCAGTAAAGAGGCCGCGGGATTCTCCTACGAGCAGTACTTC.

The chain carries TRBV18 and TRBJ1-2; TRBD1 might be the D (6 bases). The V gene's germline CDR1 is KGHSH and CDR2 LQKENI. The V end lost 2 bases, the J end lost 8 bases, and 24 bases lay between the germline ends. This CDR3 comprises 17 residues. The CDR3 sequence: CASSPLTGGDPRGGYTF. The CDR3 DNA is TGTGCCAGCTCACCATTGACAGGTGGGGACCCCCGGGGCGGCTACACCTTC.